This T cell receptor (beta chain) was sequenced in a study of OX40 agonist ivuxolimab in advanced cancers. Whole-study context: At 82.7% male, the cohort had a mean age of around 56 years, ranging from about 23 to 79.

The CDR3 has 15 residues. Germline-derived CDR1 and CDR2 are MNHEY and SMNVEV (reference sequence). Trimming took 8 bases from V and 2 from J, leaving 19 bases between them. The repertoire was sequenced with immunoSEQ multiplex PCR; TCRdb's copy has only in-frame clones and lacks some. The repertoire consists of about 73,000 clones, with around 84% occurring once and the leading ten covering less than 3%. This material consisted of CD4+ or CD8+ T cells sorted from blood, taken in a trial of the OX40 agonist ivuxolimab. The rearrangement uses TRBV27 and TRBJ2-7, with D maybe TRBD1 (5 bases). The sequence was collected from an adult with an advanced solid tumor such as melanoma, head and neck, liver or kidney cancer. For the CDR3, the DNA is TGTGCCAGCTTCTCTGGGGCAGGAAGGACCTACGAGCAGTACTTC. Translated: CASFSGAGRTYEQYF.